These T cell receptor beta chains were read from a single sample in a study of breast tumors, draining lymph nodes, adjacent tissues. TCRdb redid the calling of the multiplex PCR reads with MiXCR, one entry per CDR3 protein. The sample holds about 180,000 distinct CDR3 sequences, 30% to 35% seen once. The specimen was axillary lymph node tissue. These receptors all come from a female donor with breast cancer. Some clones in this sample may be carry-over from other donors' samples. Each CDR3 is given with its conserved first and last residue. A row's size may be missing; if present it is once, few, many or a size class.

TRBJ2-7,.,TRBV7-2,CASSRTPQTSGGYYEQYF
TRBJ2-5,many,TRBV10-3,CATSMTDSQETQYF
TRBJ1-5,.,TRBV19,CASSPLGGSNEQPQHF
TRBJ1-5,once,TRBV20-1,CSAAGTGVYQPQHF
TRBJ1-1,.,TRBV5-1,CASSLGSRSTEAFF
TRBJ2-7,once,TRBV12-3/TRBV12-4,CASDLAGYEQYF
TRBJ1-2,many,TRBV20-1,CSARDPSGGINYGYTF
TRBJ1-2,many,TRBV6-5,CASFTDSYGYTF
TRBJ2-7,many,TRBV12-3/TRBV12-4,CASSFVVYEQYF
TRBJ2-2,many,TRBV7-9,CASRNSGGYTGELFF
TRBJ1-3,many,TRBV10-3,CAISDYSRGNTIYF
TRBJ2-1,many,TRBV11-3,CASSFGQLNEQFF
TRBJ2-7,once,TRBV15,CATSSGSSSGGAYEQYF
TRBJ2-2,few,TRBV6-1,CASSQFWQNTGELFF
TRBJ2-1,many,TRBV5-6,CASSLGQPDEQFF
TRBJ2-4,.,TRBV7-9,CASSFGGNIQYF
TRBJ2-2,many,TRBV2,CASSERGWNTGELFF
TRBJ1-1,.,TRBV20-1,CSASPAGPSPSTEAFF
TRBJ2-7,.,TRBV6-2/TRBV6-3,CASRLSAYEQYF
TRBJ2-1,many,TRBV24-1,CATSGPQGLAGYEQFF
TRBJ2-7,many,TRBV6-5,CASSTRGSGRTYEQYF
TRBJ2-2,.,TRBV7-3,CASSTDRVSGELFF
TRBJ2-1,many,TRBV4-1,CASSPRDREPDEQFF